The 32 T cell receptor beta chains given below trace back to one sample, sequenced in a study of siplizumab effects on memory and regulatory T cells. Generated by immunoSEQ multiplex PCR, the TCRdb table keeps only in-frame clones and is missing some. The data contain 94,000 or so clones, around 97% of them singletons. The sequencing sample was made of naive CD4+ T cells sorted from blood. Source of these receptors: a human donor in good health.

This sequence joins TRBV13 and TRBJ2-4; 7 nucleotides agree with TRBD2. The V gene end was trimmed by 5 bases and the J gene end by 9 bases; junction bases not matched to a gene: 10. CDR3 length equals 14 residues. Germline V gene sequence: CDR1 PRHDT, CDR2 FYEKMQ (reference sequence). The CDR3 nucleotides read TGTGCCAGCAGCCCCCGGGAGCGGGGAGGCATTCAGTACTTC. This sequence encodes CASSPRERGGIQYF.

The J gene is TRBJ1-5, the V gene TRBV19; the D gene is possibly TRBD1 (6 bases). Germline-derived CDR1 and CDR2 are LNHDA and SQIVND (reference sequence). The V and J ends lost 9 bases and 2 bases respectively, with 32 bases between them. This CDR3 has 20 residues. The DNA for the CDR3 is TGTGCCAGGGGGACCCTACTATATAGGGCACCCAGGGGAGGCAATCAGCCCCAGCATTTT. This sequence encodes CARGTLLYRAPRGGNQPQHF. Filled out from reference TRBV19 and TRBJ1-5, the complete variable domain reads DGGITQSPKYLFRKEGQNVTLSCEQNLNHDAMYWYRQDPGQGLRLIYYSQIVNDFQKGDIAEGYSVSREKKESFPLTVTSAQKNPTAFYLCARGTLLYRAPRGGNQPQHFGDGTRLSIL.

The J gene is TRBJ2-3, the V gene TRBV18; possible D gene TRBD2, 5 bases. This CDR3 has 17 amino acids. The V end was cut by 1 base, the J end by 4 bases, with 18 bases between. Germline V gene lookup returns CDR1 KGHSH and CDR2 LQKENI. The CDR3 sequence is CASSPLIDLSGPDTQYF. The CDR3 DNA reads TGTGCCAGCTCACCACTGATAGACTTGAGCGGCCCAGATACGCAGTATTTT.

This chain connects TRBV27 to TRBJ2-7; D is perhaps TRBD1 or TRBD2 (5 bases each). Germline-derived CDR1 and CDR2 are MNHEY and SMNVEV (reference sequence). CDR3 length equals 18 residues. Trimming stripped 7 bases from V and 7 bases from J, with 32 bases between. CDR3 coding DNA: TGTGCCAGCAACTTATACGGTACCGGGGAACAGGCCAGACGGGAGCAGTACTTC. Its protein product is CASNLYGTGEQARREQYF.

This chain connects TRBV28 to TRBJ1-1; the D is unclear. Trimming removed 3 bases at V and 2 bases at J, with 7 bases between. This CDR3 has 13 amino acids. Germline V lookup: CDR1 MDHEN, CDR2 SYDVKM. In DNA form, the CDR3 reads TGTGCCAGCAGTTTCCGGTTTAACACTGAAGCTTTCTTT. Its translation is CASSFRFNTEAFF.

The chain carries TRBV28 and TRBJ1-2; no clear D. Germline V gene sequence: CDR1 MDHEN, CDR2 SYDVKM. V was pared by 5 bases and J by 5 bases, with 9 bases between. CDR3 size: 12 residues. This chain's CDR3 is CASSIGPYGYTF. As DNA, the CDR3 is TGTGCCAGCAGTATAGGTCCTTATGGCTACACCTTC.

This chain links TRBV10-3 with TRBJ2-6; no reliable D call. The CDR3 length is 13 residues. Germline V gene data show CDR1 as ENHRY and CDR2 as SYGVKD. Trimming removed 8 bases from V and 0 bases from J, with 5 bases in between. The CDR3 sequence is CAIETSGANVLTF. The CDR3 bases are TGTGCCATCGAGACCTCTGGGGCCAACGTCCTGACTTTC.

The chain employs TRBV30 and TRBJ1-4, with 11 nucleotides matching TRBD1. The V gene end was trimmed by 0 bases and the J gene end by 8 bases; junction bases not matched to a gene: 5. Germline V gives CDR1 GTSNPN, CDR2 SVGIG (reference sequence). This CDR3 comprises 15 residues. The CDR3 loop reads CAWSVGDRGSEKLFF. The CDR3 DNA reads as TGTGCCTGGAGTGTAGGGGACAGGGGGTCCGAAAAACTGTTTTTT.

This rearrangement joins TRBV5-4 to TRBJ1-5; D gene unclear. The CDR3 extends over 8 amino acids. Trimming left V 8 bases short and J 10 bases short, with 4 bases between. Germline V lookup: CDR1 SGHNT, CDR2 YYREEE (reference sequence). The CDR3 loop reads CASSPQHF. The CDR3 DNA follows: TGTGCCAGTAGTCCCCAGCATTTT.

The chain couples TRBV9 to TRBJ2-5; TRBD2 matches at 10 bases. CDR3 length equals 18 residues. Trimming cost V 4 bases and J 1 base; bases outside gene matches: 13. Germline V gene lookup returns CDR1 SGDLS and CDR2 YYNGEE. CDR3: CASSLGLAGANIQETQYF. CDR3 coding DNA: TGTGCCAGCAGCCTAGGGCTAGCGGGGGCCAACATCCAAGAGACCCAGTACTTC.

The genes are TRBV7-9 and TRBJ1-2; D is uncertain. Between the trimmed V and J ends, which lost 3 bases and 3 bases, there was a span of 17 bases. Germline V gene sequence: CDR1 SEHNR, CDR2 FQNEAQ (reference sequence). This CDR3 comprises 16 residues. CDR3 loop: CASSFPLVQLHYGYTF. CDR3 nucleotides: TGTGCCAGCAGCTTCCCCCTCGTGCAGTTACACTATGGCTACACCTTC.

This clone has a single count. V usage is TRBV19 and J usage is TRBJ1-1; tentatively, D is TRBD1 (6 bases). Germline values: CDR1 LNHDA, CDR2 SQIVND (reference sequence). The V end was cut by 11 bases, the J end by 5 bases, with 15 bases between. This CDR3 has 12 residues. CDR3 residues: CAASEGGTEAFF. The CDR3 nucleotides are TGTGCCGCTTCCGAGGGGGGGACTGAAGCTTTCTTT. Supplemented by reference TRBV19 and TRBJ1-1, the full variable domain reads DGGITQSPKYLFRKEGQNVTLSCEQNLNHDAMYWYRQDPGQGLRLIYYSQIVNDFQKGDIAEGYSVSREKKESFPLTVTSAQKNPTAFYLCAASEGGTEAFFGQGTRLTVV.

The chain links TRBV7-9 to TRBJ1-2, with 8 bases that match TRBD1. V gave up 3 bases and J gave up 8 bases; unmatched junction bases: 5. Germline CDR1 reads SEHNR; CDR2 reads FQNEAQ (reference sequence). The CDR3 spans 13 residues. The CDR3 loop reads CASSFSGGRGYTF. CDR3 nucleotide sequence: TGTGCCAGCAGCTTTTCAGGGGGCCGGGGCTACACCTTC.

V and J are TRBV5-6 and TRBJ1-2; the D gene is possibly TRBD1 (6 bases). The CDR3 totals 14 residues. V was pared by 5 bases and J by 1 base, with 12 bases between. CDR1 SGHDT and CDR2 YYEEEE come from the germline V gene. The CDR3 nucleotides are TGTGCCAGCAGTCCGGGACAAAATAACTATGGCTACACCTTC. Amino acids: CASSPGQNNYGYTF.

This chain links TRBV11-2 with TRBJ2-6, with D unclear. This CDR3 is 16 amino acids long. Trimming shortened V by 5 bases and J by 2 bases, and 13 bases separated the two germline ends. Germline V gene lookup returns CDR1 SGHAT and CDR2 FQNNGV. CDR3 DNA: TGTGCCAGCAGCCGCCGACATACGGCTGGGGCCAACGTCCTGACTTTC. Translation gives CASSRRHTAGANVLTF.

The genes are TRBV4-2 and TRBJ1-4; 8 bases match TRBD1. The V and J ends lost 0 bases and 8 bases, in that order; junction bases with no gene match: 5. The CDR3 extends over 15 amino acids. CDR1 and CDR2 from the germline V gene are LGHNA and YNFKEQ. The CDR3 sequence is CASSQDSGGYEKLFF. The CDR3 bases are TGTGCCAGCAGCCAAGATTCAGGGGGCTACGAAAAACTGTTTTTT.

The chain has TRBV6-1 and TRBJ1-2, with D possibly TRBD1 on 5 matching bases. The CDR3 is 15 amino acids. CDR1 is MNHNS, CDR2 SASEGT, per germline. V shed 2 bases and J shed 5 bases, with 15 bases lying between them. CDR3 loop: CASSESGASYYGYTF. The DNA for the CDR3 is TGTGCCAGCAGTGAAAGTGGGGCATCGTATTATGGCTACACCTTC.

The chain combines TRBV19 with TRBJ2-7; D is perhaps TRBD1 (6 bases). V was shortened by 8 bases and J by 6 bases, with 17 bases between the two germline ends. This CDR3 contains 13 residues. Germline V gives CDR1 LNHDA, CDR2 SQIVND (reference sequence). The CDR3 DNA sequence: TGTGCCAGTTCTGGAACAGGGACGGGCGAGCAGTACTTC. Its protein is CASSGTGTGEQYF.

The chain carries TRBV2 and TRBJ2-3, with 11 bases that match TRBD2. Germline CDR1 is SNHLY and CDR2 is FYNNEI. The CDR3 has 17 residues. V lost 4 bases, J lost 0 bases, and 6 bases stayed unmatched. The CDR3 region is CASSGGTSGRSTDTQYF. The DNA for the CDR3 is TGTGCCAGCAGTGGTGGGACTAGCGGACGTAGCACAGATACGCAGTATTTT.

This chain links TRBV28 with TRBJ2-7, with a weak D call TRBD2 (7 bases). CDR3 length: 14 residues. Trimming pared 2 bases from V and 3 bases from J, leaving 11 bases between. Germline CDR1 is MDHEN and CDR2 is SYDVKM. CDR3: CASSLAGARYEQYF. As DNA, the CDR3 is TGTGCCAGCAGTTTAGCGGGGGCACGCTACGAGCAGTACTTC.

The chain links TRBV7-3 to TRBJ2-1, with TRBD1 matching 8 bases. CDR3 size: 15 residues. In germline, CDR1 is SGHTA, CDR2 FQGTGA. V shed 5 bases, J shed 1 base, and the junction held 4 bases outside the gene matches. For the CDR3, the DNA is TGTGCCAGCAGCCGCACAGGGGGGTCCTACAATGAGCAGTTCTTC. Its translation: CASSRTGGSYNEQFF.

The V gene is TRBV18, the J gene TRBJ2-7; D is unclear. The CDR3 runs 14 residues. V gave up 2 bases and J gave up 4 bases, with 12 bases separating them. Germline lookup yields CDR1 KGHSH and CDR2 LQKENI. CDR3 amino acids: CASSPTGPTYEQYF. In nucleotides, the CDR3 is TGTGCCAGCTCACCAACGGGCCCGACTTACGAGCAGTACTTC.

The chain recombines TRBV7-3 with TRBJ2-5; D call uncertain. V was trimmed by 2 bases and J by 3 bases, leaving 7 bases between them. Germline loops: CDR1 SGHTA, CDR2 FQGTGA. There are 13 residues in the CDR3. The CDR3 reads CASSLYPEETQYF. The DNA of the CDR3 is TGTGCCAGCAGCTTATACCCTGAAGAGACCCAGTACTTC. The variable domain in full, with the rest retrieved from reference TRBV7-3 and TRBJ2-5, is GAGVSQTPSNKVTEKGKYVELRCDPISGHTALYWYRQSLGQGPEFLIYFQGTGAADDSGLPNDRFFAVRPEGSVSTLKIQRTERGDSAVYLCASSLYPEETQYFGPGTRLLVL.

This CDR3 reads CASSKGQDNSPLHF. As DNA, the CDR3 is TGTGCCAGCTCAAAGGGACAAGATAATTCACCCCTCCACTTT. The rearrangement joins TRBV18 to TRBJ1-6, with a possible D match to TRBD1 (6 bases). The V and J ends lost 5 bases and 5 bases respectively, with 10 bases between them. The CDR3 sequence is 14 residues long. Per the germline V gene, CDR1 is KGHSH and CDR2 is LQKENI.

This chain connects TRBV5-1 to TRBJ2-1; 7 nucleotides line up with TRBD1. The CDR3 totals 15 residues. From germline, CDR1 is SGHRS and CDR2 YFSETQ. With 0 bases clipped from V and 1 base from J, the junction kept 1 base outside the gene matches. CDR3: CASSLGQGSYNEQFF. Here the CDR3 DNA reads TGCGCCAGCAGCTTGGGACAGGGTTCCTACAATGAGCAGTTCTTC.

The genes are TRBV18 and TRBJ2-3; possibly TRBD1 or TRBD2 for D (5 bases each). The CDR3 is 12 residues long. The germline V and J ends were trimmed by 5 bases and 3 bases, with 6 bases remaining between them. Germline V gene lookup returns CDR1 KGHSH and CDR2 LQKENI. In DNA form, the CDR3 reads TGTGCCAGCTCAGGGACGACAGATACGCAGTATTTT. Translating gives CASSGTTDTQYF. Drawing the rest from reference TRBV18 and TRBJ2-3, the complete variable domain is NAGVMQNPRHLVRRRGQEARLRCSPMKGHSHVYWYRQLPEEGLKFMVYLQKENIIDESGMPKERFSAEFPKEGPSILRIQQVVRGDSAAYFCASSGTTDTQYFGPGTRLTVL.

The chain recombines TRBV18 with TRBJ1-5; perhaps TRBD1 as D (5 bases). Trimming took off 2 bases at V and 6 bases at J, with 14 bases between the two ends. Germline V CDR1 and CDR2: KGHSH, LQKENI. The CDR3 is made up of 15 amino acids. In nucleotides, the CDR3 is TGTGCCAGCTCACCAGGGACGGGGGTCAGTCAGCCCCAGCATTTT. Its protein product is CASSPGTGVSQPQHF. The full variable domain, completed using reference TRBV18 and TRBJ1-5, is NAGVMQNPRHLVRRRGQEARLRCSPMKGHSHVYWYRQLPEEGLKFMVYLQKENIIDESGMPKERFSAEFPKEGPSILRIQQVVRGDSAAYFCASSPGTGVSQPQHFGDGTRLSIL.

The V call is TRBV2, the J call TRBJ2-4, with D unresolved. V shed 3 bases and J shed 0 bases, with 6 bases lying between them. In germline, CDR1 is SNHLY, CDR2 FYNNEI. This CDR3 spans 14 amino acids. CDR3 amino acids: CASSDGLAKNIQYF. The CDR3 DNA is TGTGCCAGCAGTGACGGTCTAGCCAAAAACATTCAGTACTTC.

CDR3 in DNA: TGTGCCAGCAGCTCAGGGAACAATGAGCAGTTCTTC. Translated, it gives CASSSGNNEQFF. This rearrangement joins TRBV7-3 to TRBJ2-1; TRBD1 is a possible D gene (5 bases). V dropped 4 bases and J dropped 5 bases, with 6 bases sitting between them. CDR3 length: 12 amino acids. Germline loops: CDR1 SGHTA, CDR2 FQGTGA.

This chain links TRBV28 with TRBJ1-4; 9 positions agree with TRBD1. The CDR3 is 17 residues long. Per the germline V gene, CDR1 is MDHEN and CDR2 is SYDVKM. V gave up 4 bases and J gave up 8 bases; unmatched junction bases: 14. CDR3 region: CASSSIPGGQGGEKLFF. The DNA for the CDR3 is TGTGCCAGCAGTTCCATCCCAGGGGGACAGGGAGGCGAAAAACTGTTTTTT. The full variable domain, its missing parts supplied by reference TRBV28 and TRBJ1-4, is DVKVTQSSRYLVKRTGEKVFLECVQDMDHENMFWYRQDPGLGLRLIYFSYDVKMKEKGDIPEGYSVSREKKERFSLILESASTNQTSMYLCASSSIPGGQGGEKLFFGSGTQLSVL.

This chain joins TRBV13 and TRBJ1-2; 7 bases agree with TRBD1. Germline loops: CDR1 PRHDT, CDR2 FYEKMQ (reference sequence). The CDR3 covers 13 residues. After removal of 6 bases from V and 4 bases from J, the junction contained 5 bases not matched to a gene. DNA of the CDR3: TGTGCCAGCAGTGTAGGACAGGTCTATGGCTACACCTTC. Translated: CASSVGQVYGYTF.

A few counts support this clone. The rearrangement joins TRBV6-6 to TRBJ1-1; D not resolved. The V end lost 2 bases, the J end lost 6 bases, and 7 bases lay between the germline ends. The length of the CDR3 is 12 residues. Germline V CDR1 and CDR2: MNHNY, SVGAGI (reference sequence). CDR3 protein: CASSYRHAEAFF. CDR3 in DNA: TGTGCCAGCAGTTACCGCCACGCTGAAGCTTTCTTT.